This passage covers 30 T cell receptor beta chains from one sample sequenced in a study of T cells expressing NK-cell markers. TCRdb processed the 5' RACE reads again and assigns one entry to each CDR3 protein, with no DNA. Listed are about 550,000 distinct CDR3 sequences; approximately 3.6% falls within the top ten. The sample consisted of blood T cells: a sorted CD56 or NKG2C T cell subset, CD4+ or CD8+ T cells, or bulk PBMC T cells (not recorded which). These receptors came from a man younger than 35 in good health.

This chain connects TRBV6-2 or TRBV6-3 to TRBJ2-5; as DNA is missing, the TRBD2 call by TCRdb cannot be tested. Germline lookup yields CDR1 MNHEY and CDR2 SVGEGT. The CDR3 has 11 amino acids. The CDR3 protein is CASSPLRAQYF.

The chain combines TRBV24-1 with TRBJ2-3; TCRdb indicates TRBD1, and absent DNA this call remains unverified. CDR1 is KGHDR, CDR2 SFDVKD, per germline. The CDR3 runs 14 residues. The CDR3 loop reads CATSEWDASDTQYF.

The CDR3 sequence: CASSLRTMNTEAFF. The gene calls are TRBV11-2 and TRBJ1-1. Germline CDR1 is SGHAT and CDR2 is FQNNGV. The CDR3 consists of 14 residues.

V usage is TRBV4-1 and J usage is TRBJ2-1; TCRdb's D call of TRBD2 is untestable without DNA. The CDR3 sequence is 15 residues long. The germline gives CDR1 MGHRA, CDR2 YSYEKL. The CDR3 loop reads CASSPLTSGRTEQFF.

This chain uses TRBV4-3 with TRBJ2-7; the D call from TCRdb, TRBD2, cannot be confirmed without DNA. The CDR3 is 17 amino acids. CDR1 LGHNA and CDR2 YSLEER come from the germline V gene. CDR3 loop: CASSHATLPRDSYEQYF.

The rearrangement links TRBV5-1 to TRBJ2-1. The CDR3 loop spans 14 amino acids. The V gene's germline CDR1 is SGHRS and CDR2 YFSETQ. CDR3 loop: CASSLLPKNNEQFF.

This chain joins TRBV25-1 and TRBJ1-5; the TRBD1 assignment by TCRdb is unverifiable without DNA. The CDR3 is 14 amino acids. Germline V lookup: CDR1 MGHDK, CDR2 SYGVNS. The CDR3 protein is CASSETGLFGPQHF.

The chain combines TRBV12-3 or TRBV12-4 with TRBJ2-5; the D call from TCRdb, TRBD1, cannot be confirmed without DNA. There are 14 residues in the CDR3. This CDR3 is CASSLGGPQETQYF.

J is TRBJ2-3 and V is TRBV6-5. CDR3 size: 13 residues. Germline V lookup: CDR1 MNHEY, CDR2 SVGAGI. The CDR3 protein is CASSSRSGDTQYF.

This chain links TRBV3-1 with TRBJ2-3; TCRdb's D gene call, TRBD2, goes unchecked for lack of DNA. Germline V CDR1 and CDR2: LGHDT, YNNKEL (reference sequence). The CDR3 consists of 16 residues. CDR3 loop: CASSRRTSESTDTQYF.

The chain employs TRBV2 and TRBJ2-3; the TCRdb call, TRBD2, lacks DNA for checking. The length of the CDR3 is 16 residues. The germline V gene encodes CDR1 SNHLY and CDR2 FYNNEI. The CDR3 loop reads CASRNGLSGIADTQYF.

V is TRBV6-1 and J is TRBJ1-5; TCRdb gives TRBD1 as the D gene, but with no DNA this cannot be confirmed. The CDR3 spans 18 residues. Germline V gives CDR1 MNHNS, CDR2 SASEGT. This CDR3 is CASTEGTGTGISRQPQHF.

The V and J genes are TRBV12-3 or TRBV12-4 and TRBJ2-3; as DNA is missing, the TRBD2 call by TCRdb cannot be tested. The CDR3 covers 12 residues. CDR3 residues: CASSRGWEAQYF.

The V gene is TRBV28, the J gene TRBJ2-5; TCRdb designates TRBD2, a call that cannot be tested without DNA. The CDR3 runs to 16 residues. Looked up from germline, CDR1 is MDHEN and CDR2 is SYDVKM. The CDR3 loop reads CASSLGTSGKKETQYF.

The chain has TRBV20-1 and TRBJ1-5. This CDR3 spans 13 amino acids. CDR1 and CDR2 (germline): DFQATT, SNEGSKA (reference sequence). CDR3 sequence: CSAEDDSNQPQHF.

This chain connects TRBV4-1 to TRBJ1-5; TCRdb names TRBD1, which stays unverified in the absence of DNA. The CDR3 length is 16 residues. The germline V gene encodes CDR1 MGHRA and CDR2 YSYEKL. CDR3 residues: CASSAAVRERGQPQHF.

J is TRBJ2-2 and V is TRBV7-7; TCRdb reports TRBD2, a call that lacks DNA to check it against. Germline V lookup: CDR1 SSHAT, CDR2 FNYEAQ (reference sequence). The length of the CDR3 is 16 residues. CDR3 loop: CASSPHQAGVGGELFF.

The chain employs TRBV12-3 or TRBV12-4 and TRBJ2-5; TCRdb outputs TRBD1, but without DNA this stays unchecked. This CDR3 has 14 amino acids. CDR3 region: CASRRTGVGETQYF.

The V and J genes are TRBV15 and TRBJ2-3; the TCRdb D gene call, TRBD1, has no DNA to confirm it. The CDR3 contains 16 residues. CDR1 LNHNV and CDR2 YYDKDF come from the germline V gene (reference sequence). CDR3 amino acids: CATSRPGGRETDTQYF.

CDR3 loop: CASSEYRGRETQYF. The chain joins TRBV6-1 to TRBJ2-5; as DNA is missing, the TRBD1 call by TCRdb cannot be tested. The CDR3 totals 14 residues. Germline V gene lookup returns CDR1 MNHNS and CDR2 SASEGT.

The V and J genes are TRBV25-1 and TRBJ2-1; the D gene TCRdb calls, TRBD2, cannot be checked with no DNA. There are 18 residues in the CDR3. Germline loops: CDR1 MGHDK, CDR2 SYGVNS. The CDR3 region is CASSESGRGGGPMGEQFF.

CDR3 residues: CASSQVADQSREQFF. The chain is built from TRBV4-2 and TRBJ2-1. This CDR3 has 15 amino acids. Per germline, CDR1 LGHNA and CDR2 YNFKEQ.

The chain couples TRBV20-1 to TRBJ2-7; checking the TCRdb D call of TRBD2 is not possible without DNA. The CDR3 sequence is 13 residues long. Germline CDR1 and CDR2: DFQATT and SNEGSKA (reference sequence). The CDR3 is CSAPPAGAGEQYF.

The chain recombines TRBV11-3 with TRBJ2-3. The CDR3 extends over 13 amino acids. Germline CDR1 is SGHNT and CDR2 is YENEEA. CDR3 region: CASSLTFADTQYF.

The V and J genes are TRBV5-1 and TRBJ1-4. CDR1 is SGHRS, CDR2 YFSETQ, per germline. CDR3 size: 14 residues. The CDR3 protein is CASSPTTTNEKLFF.

V usage is TRBV19 and J usage is TRBJ1-4. The germline gives CDR1 LNHDA, CDR2 SQIVND (reference sequence). The CDR3 sequence is 13 residues long. The chain's CDR3 is CASTYSRNEKLFF.

The chain couples TRBV9 to TRBJ2-7. CDR1 SGDLS and CDR2 YYNGEE come from the germline V gene. The CDR3 consists of 13 residues. CDR3 sequence reads: CASTEDLSYEQYF.

The V call is TRBV20-1, the J call TRBJ2-1; the D call of TRBD2 rests on TCRdb alone, since no DNA is present to check it. The CDR3 covers 11 residues. The germline CDR1 and CDR2 sequences are DFQATT and SNEGSKA (reference sequence). This CDR3 reads CRLTANNEQFF.

The chain carries TRBV10-3 and TRBJ2-3; the D gene TCRdb calls, TRBD2, cannot be checked with no DNA. The CDR3 extends over 15 amino acids. Germline loops: CDR1 ENHRY, CDR2 SYGVKD. The chain's CDR3 is CAISSAGVTTDTQYF.

This rearrangement joins TRBV18 to TRBJ1-1; absent DNA, TCRdb's TRBD1 call cannot be checked. From germline, CDR1 is KGHSH and CDR2 LQKENI. This CDR3 comprises 17 residues. CDR3 amino acids: CASSPTSIRVRNAEAFF.